These 21 T cell receptor beta chains were sequenced from one sample in a study of molecular identifiers for immune sequencing clone quantification. TCRdb reanalysed the PCR reads using MiXCR and keeps one entry per CDR3 protein. The table has hundreds of thousands of distinct CDR3 sequences, about 25% seen once. Sequenced input: naive CD8+ T cells from blood, with Jurkat cell RNA spiked in. Described subset: FACS-sorted CD8+CD4-CCR7+CD45RA+ naive T cells. The origin of the receptors is a human donor in good health. Some libraries in this study had Jurkat cell RNA spiked in.

This clonotype was detected ten times or more. The V gene is TRBV29-1, the J gene TRBJ1-1; no clear D. The germline V gene encodes CDR1 SQVTM and CDR2 ANQGSEA. This CDR3 spans 12 amino acids. Trimming took 2 bases from V and 1 from J, leaving 5 bases between them. CDR3 amino acids: CSVEMQNTEAFF. The CDR3 coding sequence is TGCAGCGTTGAAATGCAGAACACTGAAGCTTTCTTT. Looking up the rest from reference TRBV29-1 and TRBJ1-1 gives the full variable domain: SAVISQKPSRDICQRGTSLTIQCQVDSQVTMMFWYRQQPGQSLTLIATANQGSEATYESGFVIDKFPISRPNLTFSTLTVSNMSPEDSSIYLCSVEMQNTEAFFGQGTRLTVV.

The rearrangement joins TRBV3-1 to TRBJ2-3; 10 nucleotides agree with TRBD2. Germline CDR1 and CDR2: LGHDT and YNNKEL (reference sequence). The CDR3 spans 19 residues. V was pared by 8 bases and J by 1 base, with 18 bases of the junction left unmatched. This chain's CDR3 is CASRGFSGGFGYRTDTQYF. In DNA, the CDR3 is TGTGCCAGCCGGGGATTTAGCGGGGGGTTCGGTTACCGCACAGATACGCAGTATTTT.

The chain recombines TRBV6-2 or TRBV6-3 with TRBJ2-5, with TRBD1 matching over 7 bases. V lost 7 bases to trimming and J lost 0 bases; unmatched junction nucleotides: 5. Germline loops: CDR1 MNHEY, CDR2 SVGEGT. The CDR3 is 14 amino acids. The CDR3 DNA sequence: TGTGCCAGCATTCCAGGGACAGACCAAGAGACCCAGTACTTC. It specifies CASIPGTDQETQYF.

This clonotype was seen a few times. An end of the junction differs from the germline gene, which may be a read error. The CDR3 nucleotides are TGTGCCCGCAGCTTTTGGGGGGGGGTGGAGGAGCAGTACTTC. Amino acids: CARSFWGGVEEQYF. The rearrangement links TRBV7-2 to TRBJ2-7, with 7 bases lining up with TRBD2. CDR1 and CDR2 from the germline V gene are SGHTA and FQGNSA. This CDR3 is built from 14 residues. Together with reference TRBV7-2 and TRBJ2-7, the CDR3 gives the full variable domain: GAGVSQSPSNKVTEKGKDVELRCDPISGHTALYWYRQSLGQGLEFLIYFQGNSAPDKSGLPSDRFSAERTGGSVSTLTIQRTQQEDSAVYLCARSFWGGVEEQYFGPGTRLTVT.

This clonotype was seen ten or more times. The gene calls are TRBV18 and TRBJ2-7; no definite D call. Germline lookup yields CDR1 KGHSH and CDR2 LQKENI. V gave up 0 bases and J gave up 6 bases, with 12 bases separating them. This CDR3 has 14 residues. The CDR3 loop is CASSPPYRLSEQYF. The CDR3 coding sequence is TGTGCCAGCTCACCACCGTATCGGTTGTCCGAGCAGTACTTC.

This clonotype appeared a few times. This sequence joins TRBV5-4 and TRBJ2-3; tentatively, D is TRBD2 (6 bases). The germline V and J ends were trimmed by 8 bases and 5 bases, with 12 bases remaining between them. The CDR3 is 12 amino acids. Germline CDR1 SGHNT, CDR2 YYREEE (reference sequence). The CDR3 region has the DNA TGTGCCAGTCGCGGCGGGGAAGATACGCAGTATTTT. This sequence encodes CASRGGEDTQYF.

This clonotype was recorded a few times. This may be a read error: a much more frequent sequence differs by one nucleotide. The chain is built from TRBV4-3 and TRBJ2-7, with D perhaps TRBD1 (6 bases). Germline loops: CDR1 LGHNA, CDR2 YSLEER. The CDR3 spans 13 residues. Trimming took 2 bases from V and 4 from J, leaving 9 bases between them. The CDR3 sequence is CASSQFRGYEQYF. The CDR3 DNA is TGCGCCAGCAGCCAATTCAGGGGATACGAGCAGTACTTC.

This clonotype occurred many times. The V call is TRBV29-1, the J call TRBJ1-2; D gene unclear. The CDR3 is 13 amino acids. V dropped 6 bases and J dropped 2 bases, with 13 bases sitting between them. CDR1 and CDR2 (germline): SQVTM, ANQGSEA. CDR3 in DNA: TGCAGCGTCCGAGTGGGGAAAAACTATGGCTACACCTTC. Amino acid sequence: CSVRVGKNYGYTF. Looking up the rest from reference TRBV29-1 and TRBJ1-2 gives the full variable domain: SAVISQKPSRDICQRGTSLTIQCQVDSQVTMMFWYRQQPGQSLTLIATANQGSEATYESGFVIDKFPISRPNLTFSTLTVSNMSPEDSSIYLCSVRVGKNYGYTFGSGTRLTVV.

The table lists this clonotype with many counts. The chain couples TRBV6-2 or TRBV6-3 to TRBJ1-2, with D maybe TRBD1 (5 bases). This CDR3 has 14 amino acids. Per germline, CDR1 MNHEY and CDR2 SVGEGT. V lost 2 bases, J lost 2 bases, and 9 bases lay in between. In DNA form, the CDR3 reads TGTGCCAGCAGTTACGAACAGGAGAACTATGGCTACACCTTC. This sequence encodes CASSYEQENYGYTF.

This clonotype was counted many times. V gene TRBV9 combines with J gene TRBJ1-4, with D perhaps TRBD1 (6 bases). V lost 0 bases to trimming and J lost 7 bases, with 16 bases between them. The CDR3 has 16 amino acids. CDR1 and CDR2 (germline): SGDLS, YYNGEE. CDR3 DNA: TGTGCCAGCAGCGTAGAGGGGCAAGGGGGATCTGAAAAACTGTTTTTT. Translation: CASSVEGQGGSEKLFF.

The rearrangement links TRBV12-3 or TRBV12-4 to TRBJ2-3; 10 bases fit TRBD2. J was trimmed by 5 bases and V by 5 bases; bases with no gene match: 22. The length of the CDR3 is 20 residues. The CDR3 is CASSTGQWSSGGDPGDTQYF. In DNA, the CDR3 is TGTGCCAGCAGTACTGGACAGTGGTCTAGCGGGGGAGACCCGGGAGATACGCAGTATTTT.

The table lists this clonotype with many counts. The chain couples TRBV30 to TRBJ2-3; D may be TRBD2 (6 bases). The V end lost 3 bases, the J end lost 0 bases, and 10 bases lay between the germline ends. This CDR3 has 14 residues. CDR1 and CDR2 from the germline V gene are GTSNPN and SVGIG (reference sequence). CDR3 loop: CAWRGLSSTDTQYF. The CDR3 nucleotides read TGTGCCTGGAGGGGACTCTCTAGCACAGATACGCAGTATTTT.

A remark on this clonotype: A much bigger clone sits one base away, suggesting this may be a read error. This chain connects TRBV9 to TRBJ2-3; D perhaps matches TRBD1 (6 bases). Germline loops: CDR1 SGDLS, CDR2 YYNGEE. Trimming stripped 2 bases from V and 7 bases from J, with 11 bases between. The CDR3 is 13 residues long. For the CDR3, the DNA is TGTGCCAGCAGCGTGAGGACAGCTAATACGCAGTATTTT. This encodes CASSVRTANTQYF.

The table lists this clonotype with a few counts. This rearrangement joins TRBV19 to TRBJ1-1; 9 positions match TRBD1. Trimming removed 3 bases from V and 4 bases from J; junction bases left unmatched: 0. Germline assignment: CDR1 LNHDA and CDR2 SQIVND (reference sequence). The length of the CDR3 is 13 residues. The DNA for the CDR3 is TGTGCCAGTAGTATGGACAGGGGCACTGAAGCTTTCTTT. Its protein is CASSMDRGTEAFF.

This clonotype appeared many times. The gene calls are TRBV6-2 or TRBV6-3 and TRBJ2-7; 7 nucleotides match TRBD1. CDR1 is MNHEY and CDR2 is SVGEGT in the germline V gene. The CDR3 contains 14 residues. J lost 0 bases, V lost 7 bases, and 6 bases had no gene match. The CDR3 coding sequence is TGTGCCAGCAATGCCCGGGACAGCTCCTACGAGCAGTACTTC. Its translation: CASNARDSSYEQYF.

There are many counts of this clonotype. The chain recombines TRBV7-9 with TRBJ2-1, with D unclear. This CDR3 has 13 amino acids. The V end was cut by 7 bases, the J end by 0 bases, with 7 bases between. The germline V gene has CDR1 SEHNR and CDR2 FQNEAQ (reference sequence). CDR3 coding DNA: TGTGCCAGCATTGATAGCTCCTACAATGAGCAGTTCTTC. Translating it yields CASIDSSYNEQFF. Filled out from reference TRBV7-9 and TRBJ2-1, the complete variable domain reads DTGVSQNPRHKITKRGQNVTFRCDPISEHNRLYWYRQTLGQGPEFLTYFQNEAQLEKSRLLSDRFSAERPKGSFSTLEIQRTEQGDSAMYLCASIDSSYNEQFFGPGTRLTVL.

This clonotype came up many times. The J gene is TRBJ2-3, the V gene TRBV7-9; TRBD2 agrees at 9 bases. Germline CDR1 and CDR2: SEHNR and FQNEAQ (reference sequence). The V gene end was trimmed by 1 base and the J gene end by 4 bases; junction bases not matched to a gene: 6. The CDR3 has 16 amino acids. The CDR3 spells CASSLGASGNPDTQYF. The CDR3 DNA follows: TGTGCCAGCAGCTTAGGGGCTAGCGGGAATCCAGATACGCAGTATTTT. Combining the CDR3 with reference TRBV7-9 and TRBJ2-3 gives the whole variable domain DTGVSQNPRHKITKRGQNVTFRCDPISEHNRLYWYRQTLGQGPEFLTYFQNEAQLEKSRLLSDRFSAERPKGSFSTLEIQRTEQGDSAMYLCASSLGASGNPDTQYFGPGTRLTVL.

This clonotype has just a few counts. This sequence joins TRBV5-6 and TRBJ1-6, with a tentative D call TRBD1 (6 bases). Trimming cost V 4 bases and J 7 bases, with 18 bases left between them. Germline CDR1 reads SGHDT; CDR2 reads YYEEEE. The CDR3 has 16 amino acids. Here the CDR3 DNA reads TGTGCCAGCAGCCTCCGGACAGCCCTTGGGAATTCACCCCTCCACTTT. Protein sequence: CASSLRTALGNSPLHF. Together with reference TRBV5-6 and TRBJ1-6, the CDR3 gives the full variable domain: DAGVTQSPTHLIKTRGQQVTLRCSPKSGHDTVSWYQQALGQGPQFIFQYYEEEERQRGNFPDRFSGHQFPNYSSELNVNALLLGDSALYLCASSLRTALGNSPLHFGNGTRLTVT.

V is TRBV19 and J is TRBJ2-2; 7 nucleotides line up with TRBD1. The trim removed 4 bases at V and 6 bases at J, leaving 5 bases unmatched. Germline V gene data show CDR1 as LNHDA and CDR2 as SQIVND (reference sequence). The CDR3 loop spans 14 amino acids. CDR3 nucleotides: TGTGCCAGTAGTACGACAGGGTGGGCCGGGGAGCTGTTTTTT. This encodes CASSTTGWAGELFF.

This clonotype was observed many times. The rearrangement links TRBV5-4 to TRBJ2-5; 8 nucleotides agree with TRBD2. Germline assignment: CDR1 SGHNT and CDR2 YYREEE (reference sequence). The V segment lost 10 bases and the J segment 1 base; nucleotides outside the gene matches: 3. The CDR3 spans 12 residues. The CDR3 DNA reads TGTGCCTGGGGGACTAGCCAAGAGACCCAGTACTTC. Translation: CAWGTSQETQYF.

The chain has TRBV19 and TRBJ2-5; 7 bases are a match to TRBD1. Per the germline V gene, CDR1 is LNHDA and CDR2 is SQIVND (reference sequence). The CDR3 consists of 16 residues. V was pared by 7 bases and J by 0 bases, with 11 bases of the junction left unmatched. The CDR3 reads CASTVGTGQNQETQYF. The CDR3 DNA follows: TGTGCCAGTACTGTAGGAACGGGACAGAACCAAGAGACCCAGTACTTC.